These 13 T cell receptor beta chains were sequenced from one sample in a study of blood T cell repertoires in COVID-19. Clones were read by immunoSEQ multiplex PCR, and TCRdb kept only the in-frame ones, dropping some. The sample has 150,000 to 160,000 clones; 65% to 90% are singletons. The sequencing sample was made of peripheral blood. The receptors were sampled from a woman aged 55-69 years with COVID-19, enrolled during active disease.

This sequence joins TRBV27 and TRBJ2-3; a possible D gene is TRBD2 (6 bases). Germline V gene lookup returns CDR1 MNHEY and CDR2 SMNVEV (reference sequence). V was clipped by 0 bases and J by 9 bases, with 7 bases between them. This CDR3 is 12 amino acids long. As DNA, the CDR3 is TGTGCCAGCAGTTTATCAGGGAGGACGCAGTATTTT. Translated: CASSLSGRTQYF.

The rearrangement uses TRBV5-1 and TRBJ2-5; 10 positions agree with TRBD1. J was trimmed by 2 bases and V by 7 bases; bases with no gene match: 5. Germline values: CDR1 SGHRS, CDR2 YFSETQ. The length of the CDR3 is 14 residues. The CDR3 loop is CASHRTGGQETQYF. The CDR3 coding sequence is TGCGCCAGCCATCGGACAGGGGGACAAGAGACCCAGTACTTC. The variable domain in full, with the rest retrieved from reference TRBV5-1 and TRBJ2-5, is KAGVTQTPRYLIKTRGQQVTLSCSPISGHRSVSWYQQTPGQGLQFLFEYFSETQRNKGNFPGRFSGRQFSNSRSEMNVSTLELGDSALYLCASHRTGGQETQYFGPGTRLLVL.

The chain carries TRBV7-9 and TRBJ2-3; 10 bases match TRBD1. Per the germline V gene, CDR1 is SEHNR and CDR2 is FQNEAQ (reference sequence). The CDR3 totals 12 residues. Trimming removed 5 bases from V and 11 bases from J; junction bases left unmatched: 4. CDR3 nucleotide sequence: TGTGCCAGCAGCCCGACAGGGGGCCTGCAGTATTTT. It codes for CASSPTGGLQYF.

The chain recombines TRBV5-1 with TRBJ2-7; 10 bases line up with TRBD2. The CDR3 length is 16 residues. Germline V gene data show CDR1 as SGHRS and CDR2 as YFSETQ. Trimming at V came to 3 bases and at J to 6 bases, leaving 12 bases not matched to a gene. As DNA, the CDR3 is TGCGCCAGCAGCTCGGAATTATTAGCGGGGGGCGGCGAGCAGTACTTC. It specifies CASSSELLAGGGEQYF.

This chain joins TRBV7-3 and TRBJ2-1; TRBD1 might be the D (5 bases). V lost 0 bases, J lost 8 bases, and 14 bases lay in between. The CDR3 is 15 amino acids. CDR1 is SGHTA, CDR2 FQGTGA, per germline. The CDR3 region has the DNA TGTGCCAGCAGCTTAACGTTCCGACAGTTAGATGAGCAGTTCTTC. Residues: CASSLTFRQLDEQFF.

This rearrangement joins TRBV10-3 to TRBJ1-4, with D perhaps matching TRBD1 (6 bases). CDR1 and CDR2 from the germline V gene are ENHRY and SYGVKD. V was shortened by 0 bases and J by 5 bases, with 10 bases between the two germline ends. The CDR3 length is 15 residues. Here the CDR3 reads CAISESGTQNEKLFF. CDR3 bases: TGTGCCATCAGTGAGTCGGGGACACAGAATGAAAAACTGTTTTTT.

V is TRBV25-1 and J is TRBJ1-1; D might be TRBD1 (5 bases). V was trimmed by 5 bases and J by 6 bases, leaving 10 bases between them. This CDR3 contains 12 residues. Germline values: CDR1 MGHDK, CDR2 SYGVNS. The CDR3 DNA is TGTGCCAGCAGTTTCGGGACTTCTGAAGCTTTCTTT. Translating it yields CASSFGTSEAFF.

The chain recombines TRBV7-9 with TRBJ1-1; D perhaps matches TRBD1 (5 bases). The length of the CDR3 is 13 residues. Germline assignment: CDR1 SEHNR and CDR2 FQNEAQ (reference sequence). V lost 6 bases and J 8 bases, leaving 16 bases between the germline ends. The DNA for the CDR3 is TGTGCCAGCAGGTTGGAGGGGCGGCGGGAAGCTTTCTTT. Amino acids: CASRLEGRREAFF.

This clone was seen more than once but under ten times. The chain is built from TRBV24-1 and TRBJ2-3, with D possibly matching TRBD2 (5 bases). This CDR3 has 15 residues. CDR1 and CDR2 from the germline V gene are KGHDR and SFDVKD. Trimming took 0 bases from V and 0 from J, leaving 6 bases between them. This CDR3 is CATSDLRESTDTQYF. Written as DNA, the CDR3 is TGTGCCACCAGTGATTTGAGGGAGAGCACAGATACGCAGTATTTT.

The V call is TRBV3-1 (or the pseudogene TRBV3-2), the J call TRBJ1-2; D remains unclear. Germline V lookup: CDR1 LGHDT, CDR2 YNNKEL (reference sequence). V lost 2 bases to trimming and J lost 4 bases, with 8 bases between them. The CDR3 spans 13 residues. CDR3 DNA: TGTGCCAGCAGCCAACGGGGAGCCTATGGCTACACCTTC. It yields the protein CASSQRGAYGYTF.

The chain carries TRBV25-1 and TRBJ1-4, with D unclear. Germline assignment: CDR1 MGHDK and CDR2 SYGVNS. The germline V and J ends were trimmed by 5 bases and 0 bases, with 13 bases remaining between them. The CDR3 covers 16 residues. CDR3 residues: CASSLAEVATNEKLFF. CDR3 nucleotides: TGTGCCAGCAGTCTGGCCGAAGTTGCAACTAATGAAAAACTGTTTTTT.

This chain joins TRBV18 and TRBJ1-3, with TRBD1 identical over 7 bases. CDR3 length equals 16 residues. Germline lookup yields CDR1 KGHSH and CDR2 LQKENI. V dropped 1 base and J dropped 3; count of bases not matched to a gene: 6. CDR3 sequence (DNA): TGTGCCAGCTCACCACGGGACAGCTCAAGTGGAAACACCATATATTTT. It yields the protein CASSPRDSSSGNTIYF.

This clone appeared a single time. CDR3 DNA: TGTGCCAGCAGCCCGACAACTTGGGGCTACACCTTC. This encodes CASSPTTWGYTF. V usage is TRBV7-9 and J usage is TRBJ1-2; D is unclear. The CDR3 totals 12 residues. The V gene's germline CDR1 is SEHNR and CDR2 FQNEAQ (reference sequence). Trimming removed 5 bases from V and 8 bases from J, with 12 bases in between.